This record looks at one T cell receptor beta chain sequence and its context. No antigen is known for it. This record comes from a study of post-analysis software for immune sequencing data. Across the study: The disease courses spanned relapsing-remitting, secondary progressive and progressive-relapsing forms of multiple sclerosis.

The V and J ends lost 5 bases and 0 bases, in that order; junction bases with no gene match: 9. Germline V gene data show CDR1 as SGHTA and CDR2 as FQGNSA. This CDR3 is 17 amino acids long. Study results and limitations: Comparison with controls showed significantly lower normalized Chao1 diversity in multiple sclerosis patients. Same-batch samples co-clustered strongly by F measure. Controls showed lower frequencies than patients for a few TRBV segments, and TRBV5-6, TRBV5-1 and TRBV20-1 were among these.

Unique molecular identifiers featured in each of the TCR beta cDNA libraries. Roughly 510,000 cDNA molecules were recovered from an input of 1 to 10 million T cells. Each CDR3 protein is one row after TCRdb ran MiXCR on the PCR reads. The sample consists of 820,000 or so distinct CDR3 sequences, 53% of them appearing once. The origin of this receptor is a girl under 18 with multiple sclerosis. The sequenced sample consisted of blood. The chain carries TRBV7-2 and TRBJ2-2, with 7 positions matching TRBD1. CDR3 bases: TGTGCCAGCAGCCCGACAGGGCCCCTACCGAACACCGGGGAGCTGTTTTTT. Encoded protein: CASSPTGPLPNTGELFF.